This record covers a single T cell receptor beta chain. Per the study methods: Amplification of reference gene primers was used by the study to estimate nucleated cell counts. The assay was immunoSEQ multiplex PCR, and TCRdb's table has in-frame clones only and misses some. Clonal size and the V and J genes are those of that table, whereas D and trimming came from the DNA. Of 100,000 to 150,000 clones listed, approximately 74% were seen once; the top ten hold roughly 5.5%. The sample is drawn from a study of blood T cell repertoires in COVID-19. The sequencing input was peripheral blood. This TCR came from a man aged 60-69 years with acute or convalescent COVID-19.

For the CDR3, the DNA is TGCGCCAGCAGCTTGGTAGCGGCGGGAGATTCCGGGGAGCTGTTTTTT. Translation gives CASSLVAAGDSGELFF. The chain couples TRBV5-1 to TRBJ2-2, with TRBD2 identical over 7 bases. Germline lookup yields CDR1 SGHRS and CDR2 YFSETQ. V shed 0 bases, J shed 6 bases, and the junction held 8 bases outside the gene matches. The CDR3 is 16 residues long.